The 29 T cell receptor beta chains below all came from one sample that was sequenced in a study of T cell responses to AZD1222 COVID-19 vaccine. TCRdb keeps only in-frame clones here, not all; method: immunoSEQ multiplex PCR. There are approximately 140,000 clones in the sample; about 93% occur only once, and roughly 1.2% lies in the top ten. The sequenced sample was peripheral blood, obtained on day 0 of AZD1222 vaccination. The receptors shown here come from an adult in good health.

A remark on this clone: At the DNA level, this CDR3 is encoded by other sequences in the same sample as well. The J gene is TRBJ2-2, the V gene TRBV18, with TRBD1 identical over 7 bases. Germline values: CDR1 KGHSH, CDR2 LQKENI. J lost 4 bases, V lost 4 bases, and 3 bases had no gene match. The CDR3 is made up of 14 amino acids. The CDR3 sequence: CASSQGQTTGELFF. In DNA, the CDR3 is TGTGCCAGCTCACAGGGACAGACCACCGGGGAGCTGTTTTTT. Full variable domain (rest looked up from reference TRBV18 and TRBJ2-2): NAGVMQNPRHLVRRRGQEARLRCSPMKGHSHVYWYRQLPEEGLKFMVYLQKENIIDESGMPKERFSAEFPKEGPSILRIQQVVRGDSAAYFCASSQGQTTGELFFGEGSRLTVL.

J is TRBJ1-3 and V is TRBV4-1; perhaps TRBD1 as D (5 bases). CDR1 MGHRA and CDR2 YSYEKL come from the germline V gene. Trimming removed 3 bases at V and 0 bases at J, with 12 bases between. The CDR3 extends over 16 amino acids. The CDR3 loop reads CASSQGTASSGNTIYF. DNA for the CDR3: TGCGCCAGCAGCCAGGGGACGGCCTCCTCTGGAAACACCATATATTTT.

For the CDR3, the DNA is TGTGCCAGCAGCTCGACAGGGGATATCAATCAGCCCCAGCATTTT. Translating it yields CASSSTGDINQPQHF. The gene calls are TRBV7-9 and TRBJ1-5, with 8 bases fitting TRBD1. The V and J ends lost 4 bases and 3 bases, in that order; junction bases with no gene match: 5. There are 15 residues in the CDR3. Germline V gene sequence: CDR1 SEHNR, CDR2 FQNEAQ (reference sequence).

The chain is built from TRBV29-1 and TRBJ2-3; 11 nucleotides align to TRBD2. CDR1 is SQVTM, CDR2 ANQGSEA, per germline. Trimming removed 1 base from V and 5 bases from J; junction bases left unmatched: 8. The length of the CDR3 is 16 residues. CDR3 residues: CSVEVSSGRSGDTQYF. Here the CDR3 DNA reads TGCAGCGTTGAAGTTTCTAGCGGGAGGTCCGGAGATACGCAGTATTTT.

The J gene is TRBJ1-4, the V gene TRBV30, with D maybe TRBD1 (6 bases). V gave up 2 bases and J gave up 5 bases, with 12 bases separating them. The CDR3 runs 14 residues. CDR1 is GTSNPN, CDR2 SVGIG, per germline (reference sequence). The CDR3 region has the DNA TGTGCCTGGAGTATAGGGGGGTCAAATGAAAAACTGTTTTTT. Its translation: CAWSIGGSNEKLFF.

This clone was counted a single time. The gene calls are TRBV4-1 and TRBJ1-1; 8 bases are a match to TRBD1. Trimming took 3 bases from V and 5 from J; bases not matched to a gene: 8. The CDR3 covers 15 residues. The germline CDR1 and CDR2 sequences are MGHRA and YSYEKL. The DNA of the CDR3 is TGCGCCAGCAGCCAGGGAACAGGGGGTACAACTGAAGCTTTCTTT. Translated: CASSQGTGGTTEAFF.

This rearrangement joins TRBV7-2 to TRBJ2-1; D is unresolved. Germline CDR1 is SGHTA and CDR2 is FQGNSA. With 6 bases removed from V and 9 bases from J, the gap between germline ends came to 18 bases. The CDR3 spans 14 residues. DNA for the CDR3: TGTGCCAGCAGTCCACGGCAGGCAAAGGGTGAGCAGTTCTTC. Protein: CASSPRQAKGEQFF.

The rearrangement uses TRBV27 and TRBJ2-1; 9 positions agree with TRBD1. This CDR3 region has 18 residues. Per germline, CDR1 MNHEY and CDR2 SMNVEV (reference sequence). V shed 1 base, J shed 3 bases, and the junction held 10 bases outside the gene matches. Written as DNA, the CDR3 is TGTGCCAGCAGTTTATTCCCCACAGGGGGCGATCTCTACAATGAGCAGTTCTTC. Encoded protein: CASSLFPTGGDLYNEQFF.

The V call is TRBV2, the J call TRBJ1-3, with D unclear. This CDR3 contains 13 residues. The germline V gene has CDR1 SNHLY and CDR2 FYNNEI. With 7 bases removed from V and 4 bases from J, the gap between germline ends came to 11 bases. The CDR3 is CASTEEYGNTIYF. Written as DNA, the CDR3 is TGTGCCAGCACCGAGGAGTACGGAAACACCATATATTTT.

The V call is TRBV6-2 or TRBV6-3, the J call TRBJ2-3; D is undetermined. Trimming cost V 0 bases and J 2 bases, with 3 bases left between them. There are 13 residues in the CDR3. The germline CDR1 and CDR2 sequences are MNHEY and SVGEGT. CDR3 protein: CASSYSTTDTQYF. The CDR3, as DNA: TGTGCCAGCAGTTACTCGACCACAGATACGCAGTATTTT.

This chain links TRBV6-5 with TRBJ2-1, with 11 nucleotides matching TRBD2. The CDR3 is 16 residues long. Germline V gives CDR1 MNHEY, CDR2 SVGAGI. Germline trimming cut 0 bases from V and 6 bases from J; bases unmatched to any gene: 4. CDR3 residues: CASSYSGSGGANEQFF. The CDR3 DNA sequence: TGTGCCAGCAGTTACTCGGGTAGCGGGGGGGCCAATGAGCAGTTCTTC.

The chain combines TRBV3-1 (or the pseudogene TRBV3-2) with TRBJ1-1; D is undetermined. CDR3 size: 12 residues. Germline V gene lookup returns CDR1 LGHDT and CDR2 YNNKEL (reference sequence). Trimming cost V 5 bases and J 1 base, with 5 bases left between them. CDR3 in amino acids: CASSVANTEAFF. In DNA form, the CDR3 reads TGTGCCAGCAGCGTGGCGAACACTGAAGCTTTCTTT.

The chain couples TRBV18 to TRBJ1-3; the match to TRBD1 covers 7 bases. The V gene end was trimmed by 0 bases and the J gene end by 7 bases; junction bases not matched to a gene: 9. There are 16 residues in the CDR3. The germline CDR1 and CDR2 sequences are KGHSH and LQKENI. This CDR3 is CASSPPSPGGLNTIYF. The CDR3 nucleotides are TGTGCCAGCTCACCACCGTCTCCAGGGGGATTGAACACCATATATTTT.

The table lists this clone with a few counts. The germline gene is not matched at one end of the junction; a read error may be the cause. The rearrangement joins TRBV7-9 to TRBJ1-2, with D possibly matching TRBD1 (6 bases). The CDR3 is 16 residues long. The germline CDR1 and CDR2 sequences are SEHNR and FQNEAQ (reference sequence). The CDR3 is CASSLAGQTYRYGYTF. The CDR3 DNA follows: TGTGCCAGCAGCCTAGCAGGACAGACGTACCGATATGGCTACACCTTC. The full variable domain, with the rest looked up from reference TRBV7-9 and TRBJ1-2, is DTGVSQNPRHKITKRGQNVTFRCDPISEHNRLYWYRQTLGQGPEFLTYFQNEAQLEKSRLLSDRFSAERPKGSFSTLEIQRTEQGDSAMYLCASSLAGQTYRYGYTFGSGTRLTVV.

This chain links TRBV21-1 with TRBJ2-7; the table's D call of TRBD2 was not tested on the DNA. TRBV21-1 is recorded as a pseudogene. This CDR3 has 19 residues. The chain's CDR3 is CASSKAPIRSGTSGYEQYV. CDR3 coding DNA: TGTGCCAGCAGCAAAGCGCCTATACGATCCGGGACTAGCGGGTACGAGCAGTACGTC.

As DNA, the CDR3 is TGTGCCAGCAGCGGGGGACAGGCGTCGCACACTGAAGCTTTCTTT. Translated: CASSGGQASHTEAFF. V gene TRBV7-9 combines with J gene TRBJ1-1; 8 bases fit TRBD1. CDR1 is SEHNR, CDR2 FQNEAQ, per germline (reference sequence). The CDR3 extends over 15 amino acids. V trimming: 5 bases; J trimming: 3 bases; junction bases outside the gene matches: 8.

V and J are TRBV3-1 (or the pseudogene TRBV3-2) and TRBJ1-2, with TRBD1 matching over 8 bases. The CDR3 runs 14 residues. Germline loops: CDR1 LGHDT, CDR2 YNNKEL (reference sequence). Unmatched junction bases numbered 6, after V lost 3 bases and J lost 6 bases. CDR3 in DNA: TGTGCCAGCAGCCACGAAATGACAGGGGATGGCTACACCTTC. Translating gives CASSHEMTGDGYTF.

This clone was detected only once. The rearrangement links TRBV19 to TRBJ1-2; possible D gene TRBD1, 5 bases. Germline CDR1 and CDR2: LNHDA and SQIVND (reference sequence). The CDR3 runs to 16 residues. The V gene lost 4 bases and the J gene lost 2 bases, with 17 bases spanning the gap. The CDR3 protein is CASSTRQFPSNYGYTF. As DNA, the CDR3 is TGTGCCAGTAGTACCAGACAGTTTCCCTCGAACTATGGCTACACCTTC. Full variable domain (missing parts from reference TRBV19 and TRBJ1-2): DGGITQSPKYLFRKEGQNVTLSCEQNLNHDAMYWYRQDPGQGLRLIYYSQIVNDFQKGDIAEGYSVSREKKESFPLTVTSAQKNPTAFYLCASSTRQFPSNYGYTFGSGTRLTVV.

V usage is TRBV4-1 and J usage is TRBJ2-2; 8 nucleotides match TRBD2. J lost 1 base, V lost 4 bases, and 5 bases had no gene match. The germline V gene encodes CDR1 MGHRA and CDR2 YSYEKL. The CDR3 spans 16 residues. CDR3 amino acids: CASSLGGAGNTGELFF. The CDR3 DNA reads TGCGCCAGCAGCCTCGGGGGGGCCGGGAACACCGGGGAGCTGTTTTTT.

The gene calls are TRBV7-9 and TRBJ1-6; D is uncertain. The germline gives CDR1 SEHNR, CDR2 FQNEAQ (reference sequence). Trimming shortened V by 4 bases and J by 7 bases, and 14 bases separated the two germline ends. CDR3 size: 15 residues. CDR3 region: CASSSAGSGNSPLHF. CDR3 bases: TGTGCCAGCAGCTCCGCCGGGAGCGGGAATTCACCCCTCCACTTT.

The CDR3 is CASSVDFNYGYTF. CDR3 nucleotides: TGTGCCAGCAGCGTCGACTTTAACTATGGCTACACCTTC. The V call is TRBV9, the J call TRBJ1-2; D is unclear. Between the trimmed V and J ends, which lost 2 bases and 1 base, there was a span of 6 bases. This CDR3 has 13 residues. Germline lookup yields CDR1 SGDLS and CDR2 YYNGEE.

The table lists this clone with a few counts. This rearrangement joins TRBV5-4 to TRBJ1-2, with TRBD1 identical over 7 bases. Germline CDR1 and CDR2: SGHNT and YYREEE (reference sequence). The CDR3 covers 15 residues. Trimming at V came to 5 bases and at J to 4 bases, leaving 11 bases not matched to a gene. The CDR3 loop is CASSSRDRLPYGYTF. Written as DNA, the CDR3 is TGTGCCAGCAGTTCTAGGGACAGACTCCCCTATGGCTACACCTTC.

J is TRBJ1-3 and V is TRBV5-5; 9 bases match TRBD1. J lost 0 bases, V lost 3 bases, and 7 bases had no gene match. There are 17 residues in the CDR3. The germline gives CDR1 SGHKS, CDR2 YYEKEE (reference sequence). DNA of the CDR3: TGTGCCAGCAGCTCAATTCCGGGACAGGGCTCTGGAAACACCATATATTTT. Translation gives CASSSIPGQGSGNTIYF. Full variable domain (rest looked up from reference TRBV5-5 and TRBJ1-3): DAGVTQSPTHLIKTRGQQVTLRCSPISGHKSVSWYQQVLGQGPQFIFQYYEKEERGRGNFPDRFSARQFPNYSSELNVNALLLGDSALYLCASSSIPGQGSGNTIYFGEGSWLTVV.

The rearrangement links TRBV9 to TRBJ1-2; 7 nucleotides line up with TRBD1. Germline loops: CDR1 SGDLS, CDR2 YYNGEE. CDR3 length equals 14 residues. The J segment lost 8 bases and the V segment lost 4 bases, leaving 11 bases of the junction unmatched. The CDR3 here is CASSLGTAEPGYTF. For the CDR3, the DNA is TGTGCCAGCAGCCTAGGGACAGCGGAGCCCGGCTACACCTTC.

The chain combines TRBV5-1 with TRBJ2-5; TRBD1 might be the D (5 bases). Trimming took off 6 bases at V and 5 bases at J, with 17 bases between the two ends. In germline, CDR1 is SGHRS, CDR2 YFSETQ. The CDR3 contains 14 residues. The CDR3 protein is CASKLVGHQETQYF. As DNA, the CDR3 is TGCGCCAGCAAACTTGTTGGACATCAGGAGACCCAGTACTTC.

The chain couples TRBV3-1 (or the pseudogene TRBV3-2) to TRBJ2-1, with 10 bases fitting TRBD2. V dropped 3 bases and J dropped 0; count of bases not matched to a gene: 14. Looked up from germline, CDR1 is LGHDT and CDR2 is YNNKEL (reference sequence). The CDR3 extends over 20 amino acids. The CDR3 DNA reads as TGTGCCAGCAGCCAGGGAGGGCTAGCGGGGGTTCGGAGCTCCTACAATGAGCAGTTCTTC. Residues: CASSQGGLAGVRSSYNEQFF.

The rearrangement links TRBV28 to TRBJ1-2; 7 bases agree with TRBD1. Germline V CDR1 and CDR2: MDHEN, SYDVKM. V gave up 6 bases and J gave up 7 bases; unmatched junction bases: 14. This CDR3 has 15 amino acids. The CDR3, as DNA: TGTGCCAGCAGGCCCTCGGGGGAGGGGGCGCGTGGCTACACCTTC. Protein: CASRPSGEGARGYTF.

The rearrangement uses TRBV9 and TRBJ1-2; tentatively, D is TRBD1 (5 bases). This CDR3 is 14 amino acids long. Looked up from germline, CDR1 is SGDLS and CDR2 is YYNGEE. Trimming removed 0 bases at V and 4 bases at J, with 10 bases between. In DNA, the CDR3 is TGTGCCAGCAGCGTAGGGGGGGGAACCTATGGCTACACCTTC. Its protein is CASSVGGGTYGYTF. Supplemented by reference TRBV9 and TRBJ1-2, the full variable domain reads DSGVTQTPKHLITATGQRVTLRCSPRSGDLSVYWYQQSLDQGLQFLIQYYNGEERAKGNILERFSAQQFPDLHSELNLSSLELGDSALYFCASSVGGGTYGYTFGSGTRLTVV.

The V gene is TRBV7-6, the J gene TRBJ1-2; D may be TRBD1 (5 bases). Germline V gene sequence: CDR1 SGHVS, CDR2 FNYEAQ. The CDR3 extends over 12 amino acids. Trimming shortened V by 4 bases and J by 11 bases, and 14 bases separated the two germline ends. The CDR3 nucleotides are TGTGCCAGCAGCTCAGACAGACGTGGTTACACCTTC. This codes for CASSSDRRGYTF.